Shown below are 20 T cell receptor beta chains from a single sample sequenced in a study of blood T cell repertoires in COVID-19. The repertoire was sequenced with immunoSEQ multiplex PCR; TCRdb's copy has only in-frame clones and lacks some. The profile shows some 330,000 clones, 80% to 90% of them singletons. Material for sequencing was PBMCs or T cells enriched from blood (not recorded which). These receptor sequences come from a man in his thirties or forties who had recovered from COVID-19.

V and J are TRBV19 and TRBJ2-7; no firm D call. The CDR3 covers 13 residues. Trimming pared 2 bases from V and 4 bases from J, leaving 9 bases between. CDR1 is LNHDA, CDR2 SQIVND, per germline (reference sequence). The CDR3 nucleotides are TGTGCCAGTAGTATATTGTCCGGTTACGAGCAGTACTTC. It is translated as CASSILSGYEQYF.

CDR3 nucleotide sequence: TGCGCCAGCAGCCTAAACAGACAGGGGAATCAGCCCCAGCATTTT. Translated: CASSLNRQGNQPQHF. V usage is TRBV4-1 and J usage is TRBJ1-5, with 8 bases aligning to TRBD1. The CDR3 covers 15 residues. J was trimmed by 4 bases and V by 4 bases; bases with no gene match: 6. CDR1 and CDR2 from the germline V gene are MGHRA and YSYEKL.

This chain connects TRBV7-2 to TRBJ2-1, with 8 nucleotides matching TRBD1. CDR1 and CDR2 (germline): SGHTA, FQGNSA. V was clipped by 4 bases and J by 3 bases; unmatched bases: 8. The length of the CDR3 is 16 residues. In DNA, the CDR3 is TGTGCCAGCAGCTCGACAGGGGAAAAAGGCTACAATGAGCAGTTCTTC. As protein: CASSSTGEKGYNEQFF.

The chain combines TRBV6-6 with TRBJ2-7; a possible D gene is TRBD2 (5 bases). The germline gives CDR1 MNHNY, CDR2 SVGAGI (reference sequence). This CDR3 spans 15 amino acids. Trimming shortened V by 2 bases and J by 2 bases, and 13 bases separated the two germline ends. CDR3 amino acids: CASSYSGRTTYEQYF. CDR3 sequence (DNA): TGTGCCAGCAGTTACAGCGGACGCACTACCTACGAGCAGTACTTC.

CDR3: CASSSGSRSEAFF. The DNA for the CDR3 is TGTGCCAGCAGCTCGGGTTCACGGTCTGAAGCTTTCTTT. The V and J genes are TRBV27 and TRBJ1-1; no reliable D call. V lost 6 bases and J 6 bases, leaving 14 bases between the germline ends. CDR1 is MNHEY, CDR2 SMNVEV, per germline (reference sequence). The CDR3 is made up of 13 amino acids.

This chain uses TRBV7-9 with TRBJ1-1; 11 bases match TRBD1. CDR3 size: 17 residues. From germline, CDR1 is SEHNR and CDR2 FQNEAQ (reference sequence). V lost 5 bases and J lost 8; bases outside the gene matches: 16. Here the CDR3 DNA reads TGTGCCAGCAGCCCTAGAATGCCGGGACAGGGGGTCTGGGAAGCTTTCTTT. Translation gives CASSPRMPGQGVWEAFF.

For the CDR3, the DNA is TGTGCCAGTAGTCAGGGTTTGCACTATGGCTACACCTTC. This codes for CASSQGLHYGYTF. V and J are TRBV19 and TRBJ1-2; D possibly corresponds to TRBD1 (5 bases). Germline CDR1 is LNHDA and CDR2 is SQIVND (reference sequence). Trimming cost V 5 bases and J 3 bases, with 10 bases left between them. This CDR3 has 13 amino acids.

V gene TRBV7-9 combines with J gene TRBJ2-1; 8 nucleotides match TRBD1. This CDR3 is 15 amino acids long. The V and J ends lost 1 base and 3 bases, in that order; junction bases with no gene match: 2. Germline loops: CDR1 SEHNR, CDR2 FQNEAQ (reference sequence). The CDR3 loop is CASSLGTGFYNEQFF. CDR3 in DNA: TGTGCCAGCAGCTTAGGGACAGGGTTCTACAATGAGCAGTTCTTC.

The sample holds one count of this clone. The chain combines TRBV4-1 with TRBJ1-5, with D uncertain. Trimming took off 1 base at V and 0 bases at J, with 7 bases between the two ends. The CDR3 length is 15 residues. Germline V gene data show CDR1 as MGHRA and CDR2 as YSYEKL. The CDR3 DNA reads as TGCGCCAGCAGCCAAGGGAGTTATAGCAATCAGCCCCAGCATTTT. Translating gives CASSQGSYSNQPQHF.

The rearrangement joins TRBV19 to TRBJ1-2; D is ambiguous. Per the germline V gene, CDR1 is LNHDA and CDR2 is SQIVND (reference sequence). The CDR3 consists of 14 residues. V lost 1 base and J 3 bases, leaving 9 bases between the germline ends. The CDR3 DNA is TGTGCCAGTAGTATAGTGTCGAGCGACTATGGCTACACCTTC. Translated, it gives CASSIVSSDYGYTF. The full variable domain, with the rest looked up from reference TRBV19 and TRBJ1-2, is DGGITQSPKYLFRKEGQNVTLSCEQNLNHDAMYWYRQDPGQGLRLIYYSQIVNDFQKGDIAEGYSVSREKKESFPLTVTSAQKNPTAFYLCASSIVSSDYGYTFGSGTRLTVV.

The chain uses TRBV7-9 and TRBJ2-7, with 7 bases fitting TRBD2. Germline trimming cut 5 bases from V and 2 bases from J; bases unmatched to any gene: 12. Germline CDR1 SEHNR, CDR2 FQNEAQ (reference sequence). This CDR3 contains 16 residues. CDR3 amino acids: CASSPRRGGSPYEQYF. CDR3 DNA: TGTGCCAGCAGCCCCCGAAGGGGCGGGAGCCCCTACGAGCAGTACTTC. The full variable domain, its missing parts supplied by reference TRBV7-9 and TRBJ2-7, is DTGVSQNPRHKITKRGQNVTFRCDPISEHNRLYWYRQTLGQGPEFLTYFQNEAQLEKSRLLSDRFSAERPKGSFSTLEIQRTEQGDSAMYLCASSPRRGGSPYEQYFGPGTRLTVT.

This clone has a count of ten or more. The chain joins TRBV7-2 to TRBJ2-2; D is possibly TRBD2 (7 bases). Germline values: CDR1 SGHTA, CDR2 FQGNSA. The CDR3 is 15 amino acids. Trimming shortened V by 4 bases and J by 6 bases, and 15 bases separated the two germline ends. CDR3 residues: CASSSRTRGAGELFF. In nucleotides, the CDR3 is TGTGCCAGCAGCTCCCGGACTAGGGGGGCCGGGGAGCTGTTTTTT.

V and J are TRBV19 and TRBJ2-2, with 11 bases that match TRBD1. The CDR3 is 17 amino acids. Germline V lookup: CDR1 LNHDA, CDR2 SQIVND (reference sequence). V trimming: 6 bases; J trimming: 4 bases; junction bases outside the gene matches: 10. DNA of the CDR3: TGTGCCAGTAGACGAGGACAGGGGGCGCCGGGCACCGGGGAGCTGTTTTTT. Protein: CASRRGQGAPGTGELFF.

The chain recombines TRBV9 with TRBJ2-1; 7 bases agree with TRBD2. The junction had 9 bases not matched to a gene; V was cut back by 3 bases and J by 15 bases. The CDR3 is 12 residues long. Germline assignment: CDR1 SGDLS and CDR2 YYNGEE. The CDR3 DNA follows: TGTGCCAGCAGCGAGACTAGCATGGGACCGTTCTTC. Translation gives CASSETSMGPFF.

The V call is TRBV28, the J call TRBJ1-2; 7 positions match TRBD1. J gave up 4 bases and V 8 bases, and 4 bases lay outside the gene matches. The CDR3 is 12 amino acids. CDR1 is MDHEN, CDR2 SYDVKM, per germline. As DNA, the CDR3 is TGTGCCAGCTTGGACAGGACCTATGGCTACACCTTC. As protein: CASLDRTYGYTF.

V is TRBV5-1 and J is TRBJ1-1; no clear D gene. The germline CDR1 and CDR2 sequences are SGHRS and YFSETQ. CDR3 size: 12 residues. Trimming took off 2 bases at V and 1 base at J, with 3 bases between the two ends. The chain's CDR3 is CASSFRNTEAFF. The CDR3 DNA sequence: TGCGCCAGCAGCTTCAGGAACACTGAAGCTTTCTTT.

This clone appeared once. The gene calls are TRBV28 and TRBJ2-1; TRBD2 agrees at 9 bases. Germline values: CDR1 MDHEN, CDR2 SYDVKM. J gave up 4 bases and V 3 bases, and 4 bases lay outside the gene matches. The CDR3 is 15 amino acids. As DNA, the CDR3 is TGTGCCAGCAGTTTCCGCCTAGCGGGGTACAATGAGCAGTTCTTC. It yields the protein CASSFRLAGYNEQFF.

In its sample, this clone was seen once. The rearrangement joins TRBV2 to TRBJ2-6; 12 bases are a match to TRBD1. J was trimmed by 0 bases and V by 5 bases; bases with no gene match: 5. CDR1 and CDR2 (germline): SNHLY, FYNNEI. The CDR3 spans 18 residues. The CDR3 coding sequence is TGTGCCAGCAGTCCCGGGACAGGGGGCCCCTCTGGGGCCAACGTCCTGACTTTC. Amino acid sequence: CASSPGTGGPSGANVLTF.

The V and J genes are TRBV28 and TRBJ1-3; 7 nucleotides agree with TRBD1. This CDR3 region has 15 residues. Germline V gene lookup returns CDR1 MDHEN and CDR2 SYDVKM. With 7 bases clipped from V and 0 bases from J, the junction kept 6 bases outside the gene matches. CDR3 sequence: CASNLGGGSGNTIYF. The CDR3 coding sequence is TGTGCCAGCAACCTAGGGGGCGGCTCTGGAAACACCATATATTTT.

The gene calls are TRBV14 and TRBJ1-2; a weak D match, TRBD1 (6 bases). The ends were cut back, 4 bases at V and 0 bases at J, with 15 bases in the middle. CDR1 SGHDN and CDR2 FVKESK come from the germline V gene. The CDR3 covers 16 residues. CDR3 amino acids: CASSRQGRWTNYGYTF. DNA for the CDR3: TGTGCCAGCAGCCGGCAGGGGCGGTGGACTAACTATGGCTACACCTTC.